Each of the 7 T cell receptor beta chains below was sequenced from the same sample in a study of OX40 agonist ivuxolimab in advanced cancers. Profiling relied on immunoSEQ multiplex PCR, and the TCRdb table lists in-frame clones only, not all of them. The table records around 70,000 clones, around four fifths of them present only once. The sample here was CD4+ or CD8+ T cells sorted from blood, taken in a trial of the OX40 agonist ivuxolimab. Source of these receptors: an adult with an advanced solid tumor such as melanoma, head and neck, liver or kidney cancer.

This clone has a single count. This chain links TRBV19 with TRBJ2-1; D tentatively fits TRBD1 or TRBD2 (6 bases each). V shed 5 bases and J shed 4 bases, with 15 bases lying between them. The CDR3 extends over 15 amino acids. Germline CDR1 is LNHDA and CDR2 is SQIVND (reference sequence). The CDR3 here is CASSATRGEYNEQFF. The CDR3 coding sequence is TGTGCCAGTAGTGCCACGAGGGGGGAATACAATGAGCAGTTCTTC.

The chain employs TRBV29-1 and TRBJ2-1; 7 nucleotides match TRBD1. CDR1 SQVTM and CDR2 ANQGSEA come from the germline V gene. The CDR3 has 12 residues. In nucleotides, the CDR3 is TGCAGTGCCGGGACAGCTTACAATGAGCAGTTCTTC. Amino acid sequence: CSAGTAYNEQFF.

This clone was seen once. CDR3 residues: CASSLGPGEGSNNEQFF. The CDR3 DNA sequence: TGTGCCAGCAGCTTAGGGCCCGGCGAGGGGTCGAACAATGAGCAGTTCTTC. The V and J genes are TRBV7-6 and TRBJ2-1, with D possibly called TRBD1 or TRBD2 (5 bases each). V was shortened by 1 base and J by 5 bases, with 18 bases between the two germline ends. This CDR3 region has 17 residues. The germline gives CDR1 SGHVS, CDR2 FNYEAQ.

This clone was counted a few times. This chain joins TRBV7-9 and TRBJ2-7, with D uncertain. The CDR3 runs 12 residues. Germline CDR1 reads SEHNR; CDR2 reads FQNEAQ (reference sequence). The V end was cut by 3 bases, the J end by 7 bases, with 10 bases between. DNA of the CDR3: TGTGCCAGCAGCTTGGCGTTTGGTGAGCAGTACGTC. This sequence encodes CASSLAFGEQYV.

This clone has just a few counts. In nucleotides, the CDR3 is TGTGCCAGCAGTTACAGGGCTAGCGGGAGTTACGAGCAGTACTTC. As protein: CASSYRASGSYEQYF. This chain connects TRBV6-5 to TRBJ2-7; 10 positions match TRBD2. Germline CDR1 and CDR2: MNHEY and SVGAGI. This CDR3 is built from 15 residues. V lost 2 bases to trimming and J lost 4 bases; unmatched junction nucleotides: 5.

V and J are TRBV5-1 and TRBJ1-5; 8 bases match TRBD1. The V gene's germline CDR1 is SGHRS and CDR2 YFSETQ. V was pared by 0 bases and J by 6 bases, with 5 bases of the junction left unmatched. CDR3 size: 15 residues. Written as DNA, the CDR3 is TGCGCCAGCAGCTTGGGGACAGGGCAAGGTCAGCCCCAGCATTTT. As protein: CASSLGTGQGQPQHF.

The V gene is TRBV11-2, the J gene TRBJ2-3; no reliable D call. This CDR3 is 15 amino acids long. CDR1 is SGHAT and CDR2 is FQNNGV in the germline V gene. Deletions cut 3 bases from V and 0 bases from J, with 10 bases between. CDR3 DNA: TGTGCCAGCAGCTTCGGCCCCACTAGCACAGATACGCAGTATTTT. Encoded protein: CASSFGPTSTDTQYF.